The clone carrying this TCR beta chain was observed a single time. No antigen is known for it. This specimen belongs to a study of cytomegalovirus exposure and HLA in healthy donors. Study-level findings and limits: Specificity for CMV antigens was confirmed in vitro for a few of the CMV-associated chains. Rare TCR sequences predominated, though certain public TCRs were found in many donors. Cytomegalovirus status was reportedly diagnosed by the classifier with high specificity and sensitivity. A later analysis found most CMV-associated TCR beta chains apparently HLA-restricted.

The germline CDR1 and CDR2 sequences are SEHNR and FQNEAQ (reference sequence). This CDR3 is 16 amino acids long. Losses at the gene ends were 5 bases for V and 7 bases for J; bases not matched to a gene: 13. Use of 60 Vbeta and 13 Jbeta primers characterized the PCR. Here immunoSEQ multiplex PCR was the method, and the copy in TCRdb shows in-frame clones only, minus some. Of 150,000 to 250,000 clones detected, approximately 79% appear once; the ten largest clones hold 3.5% to 5%. The TCR was taken from a woman aged 25 to 45 in good health and CMV-seropositive. The sample comprised PBMCs. The chain recombines TRBV7-9 with TRBJ2-1; 8 positions agree with TRBD2. CDR3 nucleotide sequence: TGTGCCAGCAGCCCCAGGAGCGGGGGCCCGAGAAATGAGCAGTTCTTC. Its protein product is CASSPRSGGPRNEQFF.